The rows below give T cell receptor beta chains drawn from one sample of a study of OX40 agonist ivuxolimab in advanced cancers. Some clones are missing from TCRdb's copy, which holds only in-frame ones; the method was immunoSEQ multiplex PCR. Of about 100,000 clones in the sample, approximately 90% were seen once. This specimen was CD4+ or CD8+ T cells sorted from blood, taken in a trial of the OX40 agonist ivuxolimab. These receptors all come from an adult with an advanced solid tumor such as melanoma, head and neck, liver or kidney cancer. Both conserved end residues are part of each CDR3.

CDR3 | J | V
CASSEVDRGSGNTIYF | TRBJ1-3 | TRBV6-1
CASSKTGAENQPQHF | TRBJ1-5 | TRBV19
CASSLGGFPGGTEAFF | TRBJ1-1 | TRBV7-8
CASSLDGGNQPQHF | TRBJ1-5 | TRBV5-1
CASSELGTAHRGVQETQYF | TRBJ2-5 | TRBV28
CASSGDYAPSEQFF | TRBJ2-1 | TRBV10-2
CASSRGNTGELFF | TRBJ2-2 | TRBV18
CASNLGGAQHF | TRBJ1-5 | TRBV6-6
CASSAGLTTGDTQYF | TRBJ2-3 | TRBV5-1
CASKGWETGELFF | TRBJ2-2 | TRBV2
CATSRGVGGAPYEQYF | TRBJ2-7 | TRBV15
CASSPLRDGQETQYF | TRBJ2-5 | TRBV9
CASSITLGYEQYF | TRBJ2-7 | TRBV19
CASSLASGSGEQYF | TRBJ2-7 | TRBV7-2
CASSPPDALTGNTIYF | TRBJ1-3 | TRBV7-2
CASSLGVGGVGEQYF | TRBJ2-7 | TRBV5-1
CASSPNRGHTGELFF | TRBJ2-2 | TRBV18
CASSQDLGVAGELFF | TRBJ2-2 | TRBV4-3
CATSRDATGLQYF | TRBJ2-4 | TRBV15
CASSNPGQRGYSNQPQHF | TRBJ1-5 | TRBV21-1
CASSQEISGSNYGYTF | TRBJ1-2 | TRBV4-1
CASSPSRALNEQFF | TRBJ2-1 | TRBV11-1
CASSLGGTGVTYEQYF | TRBJ2-7 | TRBV5-1
CASSLSGLAGADTQYF | TRBJ2-3 | TRBV28
CATRTEWDTDTQYF | TRBJ2-3 | TRBV10-3
CASRRRGVGELFF | TRBJ2-2 | TRBV7-8
CASSPPGQTNYEQYF | TRBJ2-7 | TRBV14
CSVRRGGGNTEAFF | TRBJ1-1 | TRBV29-1
CASSPRAFNEQFF | TRBJ2-1 | TRBV4-1
CASSLPGQGIGYGYGYTF | TRBJ1-2 | TRBV28
CASRPPPGQGMNTEAFF | TRBJ1-1 | TRBV28
CASSLGQPQHF | TRBJ1-5 | TRBV5-4
CASSQVSGPGTQYF | TRBJ2-5 | TRBV4-3
CASSYSGGRNYEQYF | TRBJ2-7 | TRBV6-5
CASNGLGNTEAFF | TRBJ1-1 | TRBV27
CASSQRGQSNTGELFF | TRBJ2-2 | TRBV4-1
CASSTGGLATSTDTQYF | TRBJ2-3 | TRBV19
CASSLSSGGRTEAFF | TRBJ1-1 | TRBV28
CASSRSSGWTQYF | TRBJ2-5 | TRBV28
CASSRGLAGGYEQYF | TRBJ2-7 | TRBV5-6
CATSNRDEQYF | TRBJ2-7 | TRBV15
CASSLSGGQGGRETQYF | TRBJ2-5 | TRBV28
CSVDSYGYTF | TRBJ1-2 | TRBV20-1
CASRASASGRANEQFF | TRBJ2-1 | TRBV18